A single sample gave rise to the 8 T cell receptor beta chains below, sequenced in a study of tumor and adjacent non-tumor tissue in lung cancer. No cell sorting was done before RNA was extracted from the tissue. Three rounds of nested PCR, following a modified ARM-PCR protocol, produced the TCRbeta library. TCRdb re-analysed the multiplex PCR reads in MiXCR, keeping a single row per CDR3 protein. The data contain approximately 100,000 distinct CDR3 sequences, roughly 75% of them singletons. The sequencing input was lung tumor tissue. The receptors were sampled from a woman aged 55-70 years with non-small cell lung cancer.

Points on this clonotype: A much larger clone differs from this one at a single base, so this may be a read error. The chain joins TRBV5-5 to TRBJ1-4, with TRBD1 matching over 9 bases. Trimming at V came to 5 bases and at J to 7 bases, leaving 9 bases not matched to a gene. Germline V gene lookup returns CDR1 SGHKS and CDR2 YYEKEE (reference sequence). The CDR3 has 15 amino acids. This CDR3 is CASRSPGTGSEKLFF. CDR3 coding DNA: TGTGCCAGCAGATCGCCCGGGACAGGGAGTGAAAAACTGTTTTTT.

A remark on this clonotype: The junction departs from germline at one end; a sequencing error may be responsible. The chain recombines TRBV11-2 with TRBJ2-5; D is possibly TRBD1 (6 bases). Per germline, CDR1 SGHAT and CDR2 FQNNGV. The CDR3 length is 16 residues. The CDR3 bases are TGTGCCAGCGGCTTAGCCGCGCGGGCAGGGGTACAGGCCCAGTACTTC. Translation: CASGLAARAGVQAQYF. Using reference TRBV11-2 and TRBJ2-5 for the parts outside the CDR3, the full variable domain is EAGVAQSPRYKIIEKRQSVAFWCNPISGHATLYWYQQILGQGPKLLIQFQNNGVVDDSQLPKDRFSAERLKGVDSTLKIQPAKLEDSAVYLCASGLAARAGVQAQYFGPGTRLLVL.

As concerns this clonotype: A read error may explain this, as a much larger clone is one base away. V is TRBV20-1 and J is TRBJ2-1; a weak D match, TRBD2 (5 bases). Germline CDR1 DFQATT, CDR2 SNEGSKA (reference sequence). The CDR3 covers 14 residues. The CDR3 region has the DNA TGCTGTGCTAGAGATTTCCGCCCGGGGAATGAGCAGTTCTTC. Translated, it gives CCARDFRPGNEQFF.

This chain connects TRBV11-3 to TRBJ2-1, with D possibly being TRBD2 (6 bases). Germline-derived CDR1 and CDR2 are SGHNT and YENEEA. Deletions cut 4 bases from V and 5 bases from J, with 21 bases between. This CDR3 is built from 17 residues. The CDR3 loop reads CASSSGPLALSNNEQFF. CDR3 bases: TGTGCCAGCAGCTCAGGTCCACTAGCACTATCCAACAATGAGCAGTTCTTC.

J is TRBJ1-1 and V is TRBV28, with 7 bases lining up with TRBD1. From germline, CDR1 is MDHEN and CDR2 SYDVKM. The CDR3 loop spans 15 amino acids. V trimming: 6 bases; J trimming: 1 base; junction bases outside the gene matches: 8. CDR3 sequence (DNA): TGTGCCAGCAGGACACAGGGGTTAGGGAACACTGAAGCTTTCTTT. This encodes CASRTQGLGNTEAFF.

In the case of this clonotype: A read error may explain this, as a much larger clone is one base away. The CDR3 carries no conserved terminal phenylalanine or tryptophan, so it likely arises from a read error. The chain recombines TRBV4-1 with TRBJ1-2; D remains ambiguous. Per the germline V gene, CDR1 is MGHRA and CDR2 is YSYEKL. Trimming removed 4 bases at V and 2 bases at J, with 14 bases between. CDR3 size: 15 residues. Here the CDR3 DNA reads TGCGCCAGCAGCCTAGGCCTTAATATGAACTATGGCTACACCTCC. It translates to CASSLGLNMNYGYTS.

This clonotype showed up just once. The junction shows a germline mismatch at one end, possibly a read error. J is TRBJ2-3 and V is TRBV12-3 or TRBV12-4, with TRBD2 identical over 8 bases. The CDR3 length is 14 residues. The CDR3 sequence is CASSLAGPADTQYF. The CDR3 DNA reads TGTGCCAGTAGTTTAGCGGGGCCCGCAGATACGCAGTATTTT.

The chain links TRBV5-6 to TRBJ2-7, with TRBD1 as a possible D gene (6 bases). Germline CDR1 reads SGHDT; CDR2 reads YYEEEE. V lost 4 bases and J lost 1, with 21 bases in between. This CDR3 region has 17 residues. As DNA, the CDR3 is TGTGCCAGCAGCCGGGGACATGGCAACATAATATCCTACGAGCAGTACTTC. Protein product: CASSRGHGNIISYEQYF. The full variable domain, rest sourced from reference TRBV5-6 and TRBJ2-7, is DAGVTQSPTHLIKTRGQQVTLRCSPKSGHDTVSWYQQALGQGPQFIFQYYEEEERQRGNFPDRFSGHQFPNYSSELNVNALLLGDSALYLCASSRGHGNIISYEQYFGPGTRLTVT.